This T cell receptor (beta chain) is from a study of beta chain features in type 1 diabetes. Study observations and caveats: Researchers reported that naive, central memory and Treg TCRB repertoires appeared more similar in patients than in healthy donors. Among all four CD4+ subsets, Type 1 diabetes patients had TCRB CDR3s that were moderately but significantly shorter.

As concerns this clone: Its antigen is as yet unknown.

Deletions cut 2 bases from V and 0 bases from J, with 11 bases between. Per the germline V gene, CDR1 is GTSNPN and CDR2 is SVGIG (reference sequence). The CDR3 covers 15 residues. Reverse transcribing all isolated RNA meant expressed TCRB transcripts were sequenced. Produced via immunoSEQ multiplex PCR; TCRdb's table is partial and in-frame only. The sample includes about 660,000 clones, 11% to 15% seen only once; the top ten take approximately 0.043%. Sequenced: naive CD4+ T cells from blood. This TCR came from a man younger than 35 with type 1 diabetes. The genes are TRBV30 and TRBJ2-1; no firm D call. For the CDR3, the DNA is TGTGCCTGGAGTCCTACCCCAGGCTCCTACAATGAGCAGTTCTTC. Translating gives CAWSPTPGSYNEQFF.